This T cell receptor (beta chain) was observed in a study of neurological immune-mediated disorders. On the study more broadly: Multiple sclerosis patients numbered around 35, of whom around 30 were relapsing-remitting and 3 secondary progressive.

Regarding this clonotype: Its antigen is undetermined.

Synthesis of cDNA was performed by 5'RACE using 10-nucleotide random UMIs. Using its own MiXCR run on the 5' RACE reads, TCRdb lists one record per CDR3 protein. This table has about 25,000 distinct CDR3 sequences, about 3.5% appearing once. Study-wide results and limits: Expansion of TCR clones was greatest in HTLV-1-associated myelopathy and smallest in multiple sclerosis, where it fell below that of healthy controls. Phylogenetic grouping assigned the repertoires of 18 of 34 multiple sclerosis patients to a single related-CDR3 cluster, representing a possible signature.

Germline V gives CDR1 MNHNS, CDR2 SASEGT. The CDR3 length is 14 residues. The V and J ends lost 2 bases and 0 bases respectively, with 4 bases between them. The sample comprised PBMCs. The rearrangement joins TRBV6-1 to TRBJ1-4; D is ambiguous. The origin of this receptor is a woman between 25 and 40 years old with multiple sclerosis. Here the CDR3 reads CASSERATNEKLFF. CDR3 DNA: TGTGCCAGCAGTGAACGTGCAACTAATGAAAAACTGTTTTTT.